One sample yielded the 27 T cell receptor beta chains listed below, sequenced in a study of blood T cell repertoires in COVID-19. The data were produced by immunoSEQ multiplex PCR, yet TCRdb's version contains in-frame clones alone and is incomplete. The sample comprises 200,000 or so clones, about 85% of which are singletons, and 5.1% rests with the top ten. Sequenced input: peripheral blood. These TCRs come from a woman aged 55-75 years who had recovered from COVID-19.

The chain uses TRBV5-1 and TRBJ2-3; 13 nucleotides match TRBD2. This CDR3 spans 19 amino acids. Germline V gene data show CDR1 as SGHRS and CDR2 as YFSETQ. After removal of 0 bases from V and 8 bases from J, the junction contained 15 bases not matched to a gene. CDR3 bases: TGCGCCAGCAGCTTGGGTTATCAGTCGACTAGCGGGGGGTATGCTACGCAGTATTTT. Its protein product is CASSLGYQSTSGGYATQYF.

The V call is TRBV4-2, the J call TRBJ2-3, with D possibly being TRBD1 (5 bases). CDR3 length: 16 residues. Germline V CDR1 and CDR2: LGHNA, YNFKEQ. V was clipped by 0 bases and J by 5 bases, with 15 bases between them. The CDR3 coding sequence is TGTGCCAGCAGCCAAGAGACAGTCGGACGCGGAGATACGCAGTATTTT. Translating it yields CASSQETVGRGDTQYF.

This clone was counted many times. This rearrangement joins TRBV10-3 to TRBJ2-1, with 11 positions matching TRBD2. CDR1 is ENHRY and CDR2 is SYGVKD in the germline V gene. V lost 6 bases to trimming and J lost 7 bases; unmatched junction nucleotides: 11. The CDR3 loop spans 16 amino acids. The CDR3 region is CAIRDSGGALNNEQFF. CDR3 coding DNA: TGTGCCATCAGGGATAGCGGGGGGGCCTTGAATAATGAGCAGTTCTTC.

This sequence joins TRBV5-5 and TRBJ1-1; TRBD1 aligns across 9 bases. CDR3 length: 15 amino acids. Germline V lookup: CDR1 SGHKS, CDR2 YYEKEE (reference sequence). V lost 3 bases, J lost 5 bases, and 8 bases stayed unmatched. The CDR3 loop reads CASSYGTGRETEAFF. The CDR3 DNA reads as TGTGCCAGCAGCTACGGGACAGGGAGAGAAACTGAAGCTTTCTTT.

The chain is built from TRBV5-1 and TRBJ1-1; tentative D call: TRBD1 (6 bases). Trimming took off 4 bases at V and 6 bases at J, with 13 bases between the two ends. The length of the CDR3 is 13 residues. The germline CDR1 and CDR2 sequences are SGHRS and YFSETQ. This chain's CDR3 is CASSPTPGAEAFF. The CDR3 DNA sequence: TGCGCCAGCAGCCCTACTCCAGGGGCTGAAGCTTTCTTT.

The rearrangement uses TRBV5-5 and TRBJ2-5, with 8 bases aligning to TRBD1. The CDR3 has 13 amino acids. V lost 2 bases to trimming and J lost 4 bases; unmatched junction nucleotides: 1. Per germline, CDR1 SGHKS and CDR2 YYEKEE (reference sequence). The CDR3, as DNA: TGTGCCAGCAGCTTAACAGGGGGAGAGACCCAGTACTTC. As protein: CASSLTGGETQYF.

This rearrangement joins TRBV7-9 to TRBJ2-3; TRBD2 is a possible D gene (6 bases). CDR1 and CDR2 from the germline V gene are SEHNR and FQNEAQ (reference sequence). V lost 1 base and J 1 base, leaving 9 bases between the germline ends. The CDR3 extends over 15 amino acids. The CDR3, as DNA: TGTGCCAGCAGCTTAGGCGGGGCCGGCACAGATACGCAGTATTTT. Encoded protein: CASSLGGAGTDTQYF.

There are a few counts of this clone. This chain connects TRBV7-8 to TRBJ1-5, with 8 nucleotides matching TRBD1. This CDR3 has 16 residues. Germline CDR1 and CDR2: SGHVS and FQNEAQ. The junction had 6 bases not matched to a gene; V was cut back by 1 base and J by 4 bases. The CDR3 here is CASSLGTGRRNQPQHF. The CDR3 DNA reads TGTGCCAGCAGCTTAGGGACAGGGAGGAGGAATCAGCCCCAGCATTTT.

The chain uses TRBV30 and TRBJ1-5; D gene unclear. The germline V gene encodes CDR1 GTSNPN and CDR2 SVGIG (reference sequence). The CDR3 spans 13 residues. Trimming cost V 1 base and J 8 bases, with 12 bases left between them. CDR3 sequence: CAWSASSDEPQHF. CDR3 DNA: TGTGCCTGGAGTGCCTCCAGCGATGAGCCCCAGCATTTT.

This sequence joins TRBV5-6 and TRBJ2-7; tentatively, D is TRBD1 (5 bases). CDR3 size: 16 residues. V lost 2 bases and J lost 0, with 15 bases in between. CDR1 and CDR2 (germline): SGHDT, YYEEEE. The CDR3 coding sequence is TGTGCCAGCAGCTTCAGACACAGGCTGAACTCCTACGAGCAGTACTTC. Translation gives CASSFRHRLNSYEQYF.

The rearrangement links TRBV9 to TRBJ1-2, with D unresolved. CDR1 is SGDLS, CDR2 YYNGEE, per germline. The V and J ends lost 0 bases and 5 bases respectively, with 5 bases between them. The CDR3 consists of 12 residues. The DNA of the CDR3 is TGTGCCAGCAGCGTAGGAGGGTATGGCTACACCTTC. Its protein product is CASSVGGYGYTF.

This clone was seen once. J is TRBJ2-3 and V is TRBV10-3, with a tentative D call TRBD2 (7 bases). This CDR3 spans 15 amino acids. V gave up 10 bases and J gave up 6 bases, with 23 bases separating them. Per germline, CDR1 ENHRY and CDR2 SYGVKD. The chain's CDR3 is CATRGGAGWGDTQYF. In DNA form, the CDR3 reads TGTGCCACCAGGGGTGGAGCGGGATGGGGCGATACGCAGTATTTT.

Only one count was recorded for this clone. V and J are TRBV27 and TRBJ1-4; 9 bases match TRBD1. CDR3 size: 15 residues. Germline values: CDR1 MNHEY, CDR2 SMNVEV (reference sequence). J gave up 8 bases and V 6 bases, and 10 bases lay outside the gene matches. The CDR3 reads CASSKPGQGDEKLFF. In DNA, the CDR3 is TGTGCCAGCAGCAAACCGGGACAGGGAGACGAAAAACTGTTTTTT.

Comments on this clone: Other DNA sequences in this specimen translate into the identical CDR3. The rearrangement uses TRBV5-1 and TRBJ2-2; 8 nucleotides match TRBD2. The V and J ends lost 0 bases and 2 bases, in that order; junction bases with no gene match: 9. This CDR3 has 18 residues. CDR1 and CDR2 from the germline V gene are SGHRS and YFSETQ. The CDR3 DNA is TGCGCCAGCAGCTTGGATACCGGGACTAGTGGCAACACCGGGGAGCTGTTTTTT. This codes for CASSLDTGTSGNTGELFF.

The table lists this clone with a few counts. The chain uses TRBV12-5 and TRBJ2-7, with D maybe TRBD2 (5 bases). Germline lookup yields CDR1 LGHNT and CDR2 FRNRAP. V shed 1 base and J shed 4 bases, with 14 bases lying between them. This CDR3 is 15 amino acids long. DNA for the CDR3: TGTGCTAGTGGTTTGGACCGAGTGGGCGGGTACGAGCAGTACTTC. Translation gives CASGLDRVGGYEQYF. Full variable domain (outside the CDR3, taken from reference TRBV12-5 and TRBJ2-7): DARVTQTPRHKVTEMGQEVTMRCQPILGHNTVFWYRQTMMQGLELLAYFRNRAPLDDSGMPKDRFSAEMPDATLATLKIQPSEPRDSAVYFCASGLDRVGGYEQYFGPGTRLTVT.

V gene TRBV9 combines with J gene TRBJ2-4; possible D gene TRBD2, 7 bases. Trimming removed 4 bases at V and 1 base at J, with 24 bases between. The length of the CDR3 is 19 residues. From germline, CDR1 is SGDLS and CDR2 YYNGEE. The CDR3 spells CASSPDWAGAPGAKNIQYF. In nucleotides, the CDR3 is TGTGCCAGCAGCCCTGACTGGGCGGGGGCTCCAGGGGCCAAAAACATTCAGTACTTC. The full variable domain, in which reference TRBV9 and TRBJ2-4 provide the parts outside the CDR3, is DSGVTQTPKHLITATGQRVTLRCSPRSGDLSVYWYQQSLDQGLQFLIQYYNGEERAKGNILERFSAQQFPDLHSELNLSSLELGDSALYFCASSPDWAGAPGAKNIQYFGAGTRLSVL.

This chain links TRBV11-1 with TRBJ2-3, with 11 bases fitting TRBD2. The CDR3 runs 15 residues. The J segment lost 2 bases and the V segment lost 6 bases, leaving 4 bases of the junction unmatched. CDR1 and CDR2 (germline): SGHAT, FQDESV (reference sequence). CDR3 DNA sequence: TGTGCCAGCAGTCTAGCGGGGGGACTCACAGATACGCAGTATTTT. Protein product: CASSLAGGLTDTQYF. Together with reference TRBV11-1 and TRBJ2-3, the CDR3 gives the full variable domain: EAEVAQSPRYKITEKSQAVAFWCDPISGHATLYWYRQILGQGPELLVQFQDESVVDDSQLPKDRFSAERLKGVDSTLKIQPAELGDSAMYLCASSLAGGLTDTQYFGPGTRLTVL.

The gene calls are TRBV19 and TRBJ2-5, with D uncertain. V was trimmed by 5 bases and J by 2 bases, leaving 3 bases between them. The CDR3 length is 11 residues. The germline gives CDR1 LNHDA, CDR2 SQIVND (reference sequence). This CDR3 reads CASSQQETQYF. The DNA for the CDR3 is TGTGCCAGTAGTCAACAAGAGACCCAGTACTTC.

The chain couples TRBV5-6 to TRBJ1-2; a possible D gene is TRBD1 (6 bases). The germline V gene encodes CDR1 SGHDT and CDR2 YYEEEE. This CDR3 has 13 amino acids. V lost 5 bases, J lost 5 bases, and 13 bases lay in between. The CDR3 protein is CASSSGTPYGYTF. CDR3 coding DNA: TGTGCCAGCAGTTCCGGGACACCTTATGGCTACACCTTC.

The rearrangement uses TRBV3-1 (or the pseudogene TRBV3-2) and TRBJ1-2; TRBD1 might be the D (5 bases). This CDR3 region has 13 residues. Trimming pared 4 bases from V and 8 bases from J, leaving 14 bases between. CDR1 is LGHDT, CDR2 YNNKEL, per germline (reference sequence). The CDR3 loop reads CASSPDGGFGYTF. CDR3 nucleotide sequence: TGTGCCAGCAGCCCCGACGGGGGGTTCGGCTACACCTTC.

The CDR3 DNA is TGTGCCAGTAGTATTTCAGCCAGGGGCTATGGCTACACCTTC. Residues: CASSISARGYGYTF. The chain recombines TRBV19 with TRBJ1-2; tentative D call: TRBD1 (6 bases). V was shortened by 3 bases and J by 4 bases, with 12 bases between the two germline ends. Germline V lookup: CDR1 LNHDA, CDR2 SQIVND (reference sequence). This CDR3 region has 14 residues.

This rearrangement joins TRBV28 to TRBJ1-5; TRBD1 is a possible D gene (6 bases). The CDR3 extends over 15 amino acids. Per germline, CDR1 MDHEN and CDR2 SYDVKM. V was pared by 4 bases and J by 2 bases, with 12 bases between. The CDR3 DNA reads as TGTGCCAGCAGTTGGCGGGGGGGCGGCAATCAGCCCCAGCATTTT. It codes for CASSWRGGGNQPQHF. Full variable domain (missing parts from reference TRBV28 and TRBJ1-5): DVKVTQSSRYLVKRTGEKVFLECVQDMDHENMFWYRQDPGLGLRLIYFSYDVKMKEKGDIPEGYSVSREKKERFSLILESASTNQTSMYLCASSWRGGGNQPQHFGDGTRLSIL.

This sequence joins TRBV2 and TRBJ2-7, with TRBD1 as a possible D gene (5 bases). Trimming removed 6 bases at V and 2 bases at J, with 11 bases between. Germline V gene data show CDR1 as SNHLY and CDR2 as FYNNEI. The CDR3 is made up of 13 amino acids. In nucleotides, the CDR3 is TGTGCCAGCAGATTGACAGCGACCTACGAGCAGTACTTC. This sequence encodes CASRLTATYEQYF.

This clone was recorded at least ten times. The V gene is TRBV3-1 (or the pseudogene TRBV3-2), the J gene TRBJ1-6, with 7 positions matching TRBD1. J was trimmed by 5 bases and V by 5 bases; bases with no gene match: 3. The CDR3 has 14 amino acids. The germline gives CDR1 LGHDT, CDR2 YNNKEL (reference sequence). The chain's CDR3 is CASSMTGNNSPLHF. CDR3 in DNA: TGTGCCAGCAGCATGACAGGGAATAATTCACCCCTCCACTTT.

This clone was recorded once. The rearrangement links TRBV14 to TRBJ2-1, with 8 bases matching TRBD2. Germline loops: CDR1 SGHDN, CDR2 FVKESK. This CDR3 comprises 15 residues. With V trimmed by 0 bases and J by 3 bases, 1 base remained unmatched. The DNA of the CDR3 is TGTGCCAGCAGCCAAGAGAGCGGGAGCTACAATGAGCAGTTCTTC. Translating it yields CASSQESGSYNEQFF.

The V call is TRBV4-2, the J call TRBJ1-1; D gene ambiguous. V was pared by 3 bases and J by 4 bases, with 12 bases between. The CDR3 runs 14 residues. Germline V CDR1 and CDR2: LGHNA, YNFKEQ. The CDR3 bases are TGTGCCAGCAGCCAGTCCGGGGTTGGCACTGAAGCTTTCTTT. As protein: CASSQSGVGTEAFF.

This chain joins TRBV9 and TRBJ2-3, with 9 nucleotides matching TRBD2. Germline lookup yields CDR1 SGDLS and CDR2 YYNGEE. The CDR3 sequence is 17 residues long. With 0 bases clipped from V and 3 bases from J, the junction kept 8 bases outside the gene matches. The CDR3 DNA follows: TGTGCCAGCAGCGTAGCCGAGGTTAGCGGGGGAACAGATACGCAGTATTTT. Translated: CASSVAEVSGGTDTQYF.